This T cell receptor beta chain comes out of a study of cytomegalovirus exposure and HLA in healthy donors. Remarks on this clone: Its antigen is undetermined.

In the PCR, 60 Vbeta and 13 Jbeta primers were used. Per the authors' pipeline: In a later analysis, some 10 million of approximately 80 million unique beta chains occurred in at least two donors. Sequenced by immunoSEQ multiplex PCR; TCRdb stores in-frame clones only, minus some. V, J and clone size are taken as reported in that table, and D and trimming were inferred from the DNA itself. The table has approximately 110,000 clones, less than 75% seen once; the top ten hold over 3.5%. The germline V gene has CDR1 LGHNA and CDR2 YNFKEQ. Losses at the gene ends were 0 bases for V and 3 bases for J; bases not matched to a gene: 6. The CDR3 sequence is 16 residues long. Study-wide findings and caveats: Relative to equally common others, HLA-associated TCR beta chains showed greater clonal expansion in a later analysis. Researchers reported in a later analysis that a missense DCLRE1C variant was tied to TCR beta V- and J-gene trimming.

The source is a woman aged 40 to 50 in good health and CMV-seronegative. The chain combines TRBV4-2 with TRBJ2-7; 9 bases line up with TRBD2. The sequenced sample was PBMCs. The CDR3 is CASSQDLGLALYEQYF. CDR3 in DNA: TGTGCCAGCAGCCAAGATCTTGGACTAGCGCTCTACGAGCAGTACTTC.